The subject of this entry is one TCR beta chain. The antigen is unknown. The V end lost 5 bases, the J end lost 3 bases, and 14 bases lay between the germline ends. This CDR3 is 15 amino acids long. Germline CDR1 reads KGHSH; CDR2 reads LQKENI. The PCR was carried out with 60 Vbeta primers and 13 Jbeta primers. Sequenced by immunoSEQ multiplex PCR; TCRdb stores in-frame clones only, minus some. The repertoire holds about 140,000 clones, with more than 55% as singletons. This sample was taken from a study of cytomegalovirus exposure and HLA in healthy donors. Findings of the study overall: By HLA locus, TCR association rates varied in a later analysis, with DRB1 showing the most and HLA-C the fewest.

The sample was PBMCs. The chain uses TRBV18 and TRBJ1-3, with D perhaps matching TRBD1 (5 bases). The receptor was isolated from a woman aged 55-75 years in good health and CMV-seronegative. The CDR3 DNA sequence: TGTGCCAGCTCATCCCGGGGGTTTTTTGGAAACACCATATATTTT. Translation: CASSSRGFFGNTIYF.